This TCR beta chain was identified during a study of T cells in Graves' hyperthyroidism and ophthalmopathy. The CDR3 extends over 14 amino acids. Trimming shortened V by 2 bases and J by 5 bases, and 12 bases separated the two germline ends. Patients showing uncontrolled infection, other autoimmune disease, pregnancy or lactation were ineligible. RNA transcripts yielded amplified TCR beta CDR3 regions. HTBI primers were the set used in a first-round RT-PCR of the TCR CDR3. TCRdb processed the multiplex PCR reads anew with MiXCR; each CDR3 protein has one entry. The data contain about 360,000 distinct CDR3 sequences, about a fifth of them singletons.

The J gene is TRBJ1-2, the V gene TRBV12-3 or TRBV12-4; possibly TRBD1 for D (5 bases). Sequencing input: blood. The source is a woman younger than 30 with Graves' hyperthyroidism. The CDR3 nucleotides read TGTGCCAGCAGTTTAAACAGGCTAGGGTATGGCTACACCTTC. Translated: CASSLNRLGYGYTF.